The source of this TCR beta chain is a study of T-cell memory formation after mild COVID-19 (dated by TCRdb to about 2021). About the full investigation: TCR sequence clusters from the two donors were largely donor specific. Longitudinal TCRalpha and TCRbeta repertoire sequencing tracked T-cell clones expanding and contracting after mild COVID-19 in a couple of donors. Two young, previously healthy adult volunteers, one female and one male, were included in the cohort.

Data came from an Illumina NovaSeq 6000. TCRalpha and TCRbeta cDNA libraries were constructed by 5'RACE with constant-segment primers, with sample barcodes and unique molecular identifiers being introduced. RNA was extracted from every sample with Trizol reagent. Amplification of the libraries took two PCR steps, and the second step added a second sample barcode plus Illumina TruSeq adapters. Libraries were sequenced on an Illumina NovaSeq with 2 x 150 bp paired-end reads. In the authors' own workflow: With migec v1.2.7, reads were demultiplexed and then collapsed into UMI-guided consensus sequences. Using mixcr v2.1.11, UMI consensuses were aligned to TRA and TRB V and J templates and then assembled into clonotypes. Clonotypes were classified as expanded or contracted when called significant by both edgeR and NoisET, with noise models trained on biological replicates. For edgeR calls, a false discovery rate-adjusted p below 0.01 and a log2 fold-change threshold of 1 were applied. As an exploratory analysis of dynamics, max-normalized trajectories of the 1000 most abundant clonotypes were examined with PCA combined with hierarchical clustering. Separately sequenced CD4+ and CD8+ repertoires were used to assign the CD4 or CD8 phenotype of responding clones. The public reads were run again by TCRdb, first through fastp at Q25 and then through MiXCR, and only productive beta chains were kept. Records with the same CDR3 protein are collapsed into one entry carrying the most frequent genes and DNA. The V and J calls shown here were made by TCRdb, not taken from the authors' results. Counted in this sample were under 700,000 distinct CDR3 sequences; about 20% of them appeared once. The ten most abundant clones make up around 13% of the sample.

CDR1 is given as MNHEY and CDR2 as SVGAGI, both from the germline V gene. Germline trimming amounts to 7 bases on V and 2 bases on J, with 7 as the count of junction bases outside the gene matches. Including cysteine and phenylalanine, the CDR3 has 14 amino acids. This entry keeps only the CDR3 DNA: 42 bases, framed from base 1. The paper's findings and limits, for the study overall: From day 15 to 85, contracting clones showed balanced CD4/CD8 phenotypes, whereas a second wave of clones that expanded from day 15 to 37 leaned towards CD4+. Whether the second-wave clones peaking on day 37 were SARS-CoV-2 specific was not confirmed. The study included only a couple of mild cases, and larger cohorts that include severe cases with pre-infection samples were judged to be necessary. Contracting CD4+ clones appeared mostly in the CM and EM memory subsets, whereas CD8+ clones were enriched in EMRA. Some responding clones were found in pre-infection memory, which suggests that pre-existing cross-reactive memory T cells took part in the SARS-CoV-2 response.

Ficoll-Paque density gradient centrifugation was the method used to isolate PBMCs. This clonotype occurred a few times. The antigen it recognizes is unknown. It has no much larger one-base neighbor in the sample; base qualities were not kept. The V and J genes are TRBV6-5 and TRBJ2-7, and 8 junction bases match TRBD1. This TCR was sampled from an adult woman who had mild COVID-19 (a few samples of this study predate the infection). The sample titles of this study are shuffled in the database, so cell type and time point are left out; the donor was told from shared clones. Sequencing was done on a sample of PBMCs or a T cell subset sorted from them (not recorded which). The CDR3 protein is CASKGQGSTYEQYF. The nucleotide sequence reads TGTGCCAGCAAAGGACAGGGTAGCACCTACGAGCAGTACTTC.